The present T cell receptor (beta chain) was sequenced within a study of molecular identifiers for immune sequencing clone quantification. Study conclusions and caveats: Same-barcode identical TCR molecules could make highly expanded clones look smaller than they are. Effector cells had over 99% of their molecules in clones above 20 RNA copies, while naive cells had under 1%.

CDR1 is SGHRS, CDR2 YFSETQ, per germline. V was cut by 5 bases and J by 5 bases, with 7 bases left in between. The CDR3 covers 11 residues. A single record per CDR3 protein comes from TCRdb applying MiXCR to the PCR reads. The sample has roughly 320,000 distinct CDR3 sequences, roughly a quarter seen once. Comment on this clonotype: As yet, its antigen is unknown. A much more abundant neighbour one base away suggests this may be a read error. The CDR3 ends on some other residue instead of the conserved phenylalanine or tryptophan, so this is likely a read error.

The material sequenced was naive CD8+ T cells from blood, with Jurkat cell RNA spiked in. Subset denoted: FACS-sorted CD8+CD4-CCR7+CD45RA+ naive T cells. The chain carries TRBV5-1 and TRBJ2-5; D ambiguous. This receptor was taken from a human donor in good health. Some libraries in this study had Jurkat cell RNA spiked in. This CDR3 is CASSWGETQYL. In nucleotides, the CDR3 is TGCGCCAGCAGTTGGGGTGAGACCCAGTACCTC.